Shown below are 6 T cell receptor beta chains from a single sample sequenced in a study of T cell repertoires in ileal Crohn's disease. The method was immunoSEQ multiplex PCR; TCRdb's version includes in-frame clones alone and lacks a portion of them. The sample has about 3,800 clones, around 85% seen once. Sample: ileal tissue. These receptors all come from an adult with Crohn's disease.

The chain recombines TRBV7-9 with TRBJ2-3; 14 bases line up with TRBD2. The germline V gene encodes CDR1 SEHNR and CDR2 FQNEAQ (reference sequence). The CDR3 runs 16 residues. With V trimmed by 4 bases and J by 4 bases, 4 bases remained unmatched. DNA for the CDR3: TGTGCCAGCAGCTCAGGACTAGCGGGAGGAGCAGATACGCAGTATTTT. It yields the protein CASSSGLAGGADTQYF.

The CDR3 is CASSLADIPYEQYF. DNA for the CDR3: TGTGCCAGCAGCTTGGCGGACATCCCCTACGAGCAGTACTTC. This sequence joins TRBV5-5 and TRBJ2-7; D is perhaps TRBD1 (5 bases). Germline lookup yields CDR1 SGHKS and CDR2 YYEKEE (reference sequence). Trimming shortened V by 0 bases and J by 2 bases, and 9 bases separated the two germline ends. This CDR3 contains 14 residues.

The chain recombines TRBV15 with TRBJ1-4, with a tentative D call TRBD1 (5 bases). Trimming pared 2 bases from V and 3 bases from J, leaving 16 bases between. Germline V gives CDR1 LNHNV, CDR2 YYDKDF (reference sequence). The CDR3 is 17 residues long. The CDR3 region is CATSRPRVATANEKLFF. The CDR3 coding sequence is TGTGCCACCAGCAGACCCCGAGTCGCGACAGCTAATGAAAAACTGTTTTTT.

CDR3 sequence (DNA): TGTGCCAGTAGTTTAGCCGGGACTAGCGGGGGGTTGTACAATGAGCAGTTCTTC. This sequence encodes CASSLAGTSGGLYNEQFF. This sequence joins TRBV19 and TRBJ2-1; 15 bases are a match to TRBD2. Germline CDR1 reads LNHDA; CDR2 reads SQIVND (reference sequence). V shed 5 bases, J shed 4 bases, and the junction held 9 bases outside the gene matches. The CDR3 contains 18 residues.

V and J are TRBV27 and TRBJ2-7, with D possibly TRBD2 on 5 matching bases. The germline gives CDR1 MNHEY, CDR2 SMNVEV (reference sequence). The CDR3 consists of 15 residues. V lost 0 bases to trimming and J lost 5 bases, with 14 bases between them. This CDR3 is CASSLSVEGTHEQYF. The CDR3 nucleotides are TGTGCCAGCAGTTTATCGGTCGAGGGAACCCACGAGCAGTACTTC.

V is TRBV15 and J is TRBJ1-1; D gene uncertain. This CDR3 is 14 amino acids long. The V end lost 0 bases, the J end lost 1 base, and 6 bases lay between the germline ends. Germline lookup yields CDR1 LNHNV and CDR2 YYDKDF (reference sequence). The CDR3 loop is CATSRDPGNTEAFF. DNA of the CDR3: TGTGCCACCAGCAGAGATCCCGGGAACACTGAAGCTTTCTTT.